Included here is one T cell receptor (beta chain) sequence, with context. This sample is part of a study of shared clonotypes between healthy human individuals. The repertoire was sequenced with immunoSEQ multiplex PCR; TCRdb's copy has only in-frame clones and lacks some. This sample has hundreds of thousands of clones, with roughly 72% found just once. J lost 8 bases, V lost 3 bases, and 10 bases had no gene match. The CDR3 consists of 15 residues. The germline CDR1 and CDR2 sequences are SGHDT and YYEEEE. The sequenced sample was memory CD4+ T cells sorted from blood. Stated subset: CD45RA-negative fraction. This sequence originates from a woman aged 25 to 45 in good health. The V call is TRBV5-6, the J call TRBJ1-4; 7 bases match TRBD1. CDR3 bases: TGTGCCAGCAGCTCCCGGGACAGTCGACCGGAAAAACTGTTTTTT. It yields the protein CASSSRDSRPEKLFF.